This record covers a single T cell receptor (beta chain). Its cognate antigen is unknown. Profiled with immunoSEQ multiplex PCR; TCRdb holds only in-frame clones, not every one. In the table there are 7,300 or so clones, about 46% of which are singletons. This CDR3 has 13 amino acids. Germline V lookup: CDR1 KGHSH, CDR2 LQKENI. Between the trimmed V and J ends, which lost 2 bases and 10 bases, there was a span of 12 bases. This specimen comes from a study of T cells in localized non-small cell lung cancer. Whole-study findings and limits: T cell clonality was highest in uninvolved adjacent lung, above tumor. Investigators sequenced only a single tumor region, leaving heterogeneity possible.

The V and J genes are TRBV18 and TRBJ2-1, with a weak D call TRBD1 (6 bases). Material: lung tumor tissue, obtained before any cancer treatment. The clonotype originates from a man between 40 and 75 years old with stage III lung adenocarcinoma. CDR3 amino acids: CASSPNSQGEQFF. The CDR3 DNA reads TGTGCCAGCTCACCAAACTCGCAGGGGGAGCAGTTCTTC.